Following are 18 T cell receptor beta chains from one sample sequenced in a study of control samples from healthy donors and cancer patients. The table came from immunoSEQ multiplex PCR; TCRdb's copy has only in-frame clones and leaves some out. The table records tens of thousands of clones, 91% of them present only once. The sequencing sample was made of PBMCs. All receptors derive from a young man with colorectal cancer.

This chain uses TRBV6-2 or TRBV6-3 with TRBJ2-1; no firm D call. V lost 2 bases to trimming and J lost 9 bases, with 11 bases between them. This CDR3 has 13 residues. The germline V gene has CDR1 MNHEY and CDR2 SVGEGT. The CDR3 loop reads CASSYTTLTEQFF. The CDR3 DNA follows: TGTGCCAGCAGTTACACAACTCTGACTGAGCAGTTCTTC.

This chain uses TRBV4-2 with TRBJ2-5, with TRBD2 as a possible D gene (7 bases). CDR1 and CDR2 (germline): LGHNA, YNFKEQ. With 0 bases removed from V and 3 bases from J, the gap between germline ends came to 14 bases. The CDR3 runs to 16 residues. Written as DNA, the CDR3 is TGTGCCAGCAGCCAAGATAGGAGGGGGGGTAAAGAGACCCAGTACTTC. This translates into CASSQDRRGGKETQYF.

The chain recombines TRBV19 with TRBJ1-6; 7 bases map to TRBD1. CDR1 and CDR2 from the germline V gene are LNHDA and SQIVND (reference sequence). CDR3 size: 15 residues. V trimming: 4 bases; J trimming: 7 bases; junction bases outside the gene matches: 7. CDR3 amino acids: CASSTSTGMNSPLHF. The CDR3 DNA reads TGTGCCAGTAGTACCTCGACAGGGATGAATTCACCCCTCCACTTT.

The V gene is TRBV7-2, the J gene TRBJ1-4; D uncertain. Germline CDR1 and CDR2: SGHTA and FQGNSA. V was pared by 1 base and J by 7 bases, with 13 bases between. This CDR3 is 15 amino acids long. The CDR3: CASSLVGDPGEKLFF. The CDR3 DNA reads TGTGCCAGCAGCTTAGTTGGGGATCCCGGTGAAAAACTGTTTTTT.

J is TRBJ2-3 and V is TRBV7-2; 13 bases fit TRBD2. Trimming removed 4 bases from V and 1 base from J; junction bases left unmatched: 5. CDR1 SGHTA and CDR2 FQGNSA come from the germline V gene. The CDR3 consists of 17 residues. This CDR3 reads CASSSGTSGVGTDTQYF. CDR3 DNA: TGTGCCAGCAGCTCCGGGACTAGCGGGGTCGGCACAGATACGCAGTATTTT. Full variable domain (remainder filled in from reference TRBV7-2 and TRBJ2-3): GAGVSQSPSNKVTEKGKDVELRCDPISGHTALYWYRQSLGQGLEFLIYFQGNSAPDKSGLPSDRFSAERTGGSVSTLTIQRTQQEDSAVYLCASSSGTSGVGTDTQYFGPGTRLTVL.

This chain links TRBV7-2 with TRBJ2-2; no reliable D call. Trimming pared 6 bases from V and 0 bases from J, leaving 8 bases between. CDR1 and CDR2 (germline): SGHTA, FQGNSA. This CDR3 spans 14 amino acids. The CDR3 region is CASSPRTNTGELFF. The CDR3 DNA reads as TGTGCCAGCAGTCCAAGAACGAACACCGGGGAGCTGTTTTTT. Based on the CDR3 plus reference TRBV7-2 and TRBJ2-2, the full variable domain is GAGVSQSPSNKVTEKGKDVELRCDPISGHTALYWYRQSLGQGLEFLIYFQGNSAPDKSGLPSDRFSAERTGGSVSTLTIQRTQQEDSAVYLCASSPRTNTGELFFGEGSRLTVL.

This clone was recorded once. The CDR3 here is CASSPKGQGRNTEAFF. The CDR3 coding sequence is TGTGCCAGCAGCCCAAAGGGACAGGGGAGGAACACTGAAGCTTTCTTT. The chain uses TRBV3-1 (or the pseudogene TRBV3-2) and TRBJ1-1, with 10 bases that match TRBD1. In germline, CDR1 is LGHDT, CDR2 YNNKEL (reference sequence). With V trimmed by 4 bases and J by 1 base, 6 bases remained unmatched. CDR3 length: 16 amino acids.

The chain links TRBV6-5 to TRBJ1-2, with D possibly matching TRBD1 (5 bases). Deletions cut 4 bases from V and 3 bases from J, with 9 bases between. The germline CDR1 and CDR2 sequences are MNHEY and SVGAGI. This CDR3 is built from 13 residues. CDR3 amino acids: CASSFDRYYGYTF. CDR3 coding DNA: TGTGCCAGCAGTTTTGACAGATACTATGGCTACACCTTC.

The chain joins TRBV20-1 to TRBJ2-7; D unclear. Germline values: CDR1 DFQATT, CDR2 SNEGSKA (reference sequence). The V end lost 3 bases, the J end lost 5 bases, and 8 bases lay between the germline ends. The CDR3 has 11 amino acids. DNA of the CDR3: TGCAGTGCTAGGGGTGGGCACGAGCAGTACTTC. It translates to CSARGGHEQYF.

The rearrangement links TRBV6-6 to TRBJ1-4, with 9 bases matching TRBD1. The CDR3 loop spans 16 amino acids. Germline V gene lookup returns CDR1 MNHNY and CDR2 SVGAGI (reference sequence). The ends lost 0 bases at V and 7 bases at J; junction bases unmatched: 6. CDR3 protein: CASSYSSGTGTEKLFF. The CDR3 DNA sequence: TGTGCCAGCAGTTACTCGAGTGGGACAGGGACTGAAAAACTGTTTTTT.

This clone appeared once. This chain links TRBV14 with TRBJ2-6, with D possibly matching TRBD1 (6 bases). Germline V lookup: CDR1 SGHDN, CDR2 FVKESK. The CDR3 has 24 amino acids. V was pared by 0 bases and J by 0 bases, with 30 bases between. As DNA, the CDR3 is TGTGCCAGCAGCCAAGATAGCGTCGACAGGTTTCTTTCGAGCTCCCGCTCTGGGGCCAACGTCCTGACTTTC. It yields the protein CASSQDSVDRFLSSSRSGANVLTF.

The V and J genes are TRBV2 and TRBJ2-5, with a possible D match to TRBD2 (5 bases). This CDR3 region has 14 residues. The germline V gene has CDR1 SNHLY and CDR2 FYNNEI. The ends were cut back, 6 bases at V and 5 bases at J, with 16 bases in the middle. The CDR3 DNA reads TGTGCCAGCAGATCCCGGGATTCGGTGGAGACCCAGTACTTC. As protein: CASRSRDSVETQYF.

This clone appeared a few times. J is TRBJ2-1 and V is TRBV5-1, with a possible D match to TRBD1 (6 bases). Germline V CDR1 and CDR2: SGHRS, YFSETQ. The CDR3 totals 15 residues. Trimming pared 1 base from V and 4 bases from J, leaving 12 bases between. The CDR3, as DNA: TGCGCCAGCAGCTTGAGCGGACAGAATTACAATGAGCAGTTCTTC. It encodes CASSLSGQNYNEQFF.

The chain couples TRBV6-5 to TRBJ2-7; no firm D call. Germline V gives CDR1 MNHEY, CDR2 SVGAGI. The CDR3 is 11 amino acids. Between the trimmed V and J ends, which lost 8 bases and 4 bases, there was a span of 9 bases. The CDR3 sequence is CASALGYEQYV. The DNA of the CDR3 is TGTGCCAGCGCCTTAGGGTACGAGCAGTACGTC.

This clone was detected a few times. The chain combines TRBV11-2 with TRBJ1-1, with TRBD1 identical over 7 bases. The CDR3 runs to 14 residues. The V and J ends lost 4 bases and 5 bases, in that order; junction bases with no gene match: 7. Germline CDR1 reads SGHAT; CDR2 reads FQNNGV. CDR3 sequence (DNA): TGTGCCAGCAGCTCGATACAGGGGAGGACTGAAGCTTTCTTT. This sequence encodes CASSSIQGRTEAFF. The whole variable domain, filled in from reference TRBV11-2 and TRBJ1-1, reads EAGVAQSPRYKIIEKRQSVAFWCNPISGHATLYWYQQILGQGPKLLIQFQNNGVVDDSQLPKDRFSAERLKGVDSTLKIQPAKLEDSAVYLCASSSIQGRTEAFFGQGTRLTVV.

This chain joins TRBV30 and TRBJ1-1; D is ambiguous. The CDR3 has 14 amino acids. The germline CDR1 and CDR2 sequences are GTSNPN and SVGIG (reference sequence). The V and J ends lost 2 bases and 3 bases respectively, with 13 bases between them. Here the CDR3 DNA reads TGTGCCTGGAGTTACTCCCGAGGTGACACTGAAGCTTTCTTT. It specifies CAWSYSRGDTEAFF.

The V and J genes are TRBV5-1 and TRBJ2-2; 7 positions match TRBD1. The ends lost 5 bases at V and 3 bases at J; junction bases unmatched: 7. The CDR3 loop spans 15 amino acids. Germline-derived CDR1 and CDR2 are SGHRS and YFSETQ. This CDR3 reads CASSNDRVYTGELFF. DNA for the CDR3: TGCGCCAGCAGTAATGACAGGGTATACACCGGGGAGCTGTTTTTT.

The CDR3, as DNA: TGTGCCAGCAGCCAGTCGGGGGCGGGCACAGATACGCAGTATTTT. The encoded protein is CASSQSGAGTDTQYF. This chain joins TRBV3-1 (or the pseudogene TRBV3-2) and TRBJ2-3, with D perhaps being TRBD1 or TRBD2 (6 bases each). The CDR3 runs 15 residues. Germline CDR1 and CDR2: LGHDT and YNNKEL (reference sequence). V was pared by 3 bases and J by 1 base, with 11 bases between.